The 5 T cell receptor beta chains below were found in one sample sequenced in a study of cytomegalovirus exposure and HLA in healthy donors. Assay used: immunoSEQ multiplex PCR; TCRdb lists only in-frame clones, some missing. Altogether 65,000 or so clones are present, 85% to 95% being singletons, with the ten largest covering approximately 4.5%. The specimen sequenced was PBMCs. Receptor source: a man in his late teens or twenties in good health and CMV-seropositive.

The count of this clone is one. J is TRBJ2-5 and V is TRBV19, with 11 bases that match TRBD2. CDR1 and CDR2 from the germline V gene are LNHDA and SQIVND (reference sequence). The length of the CDR3 is 14 residues. V lost 6 bases, J lost 0 bases, and 0 bases stayed unmatched. CDR3 loop: CASRGLADQETQYF. The CDR3 DNA follows: TGTGCCAGTAGGGGACTAGCGGACCAAGAGACCCAGTACTTC.

The chain recombines TRBV28 with TRBJ1-1; perhaps TRBD1 as D (6 bases). V was pared by 4 bases and J by 5 bases, with 17 bases between. CDR3 length: 15 amino acids. The germline CDR1 and CDR2 sequences are MDHEN and SYDVKM. The CDR3 DNA sequence: TGTGCCAGCAGTTCGGAAGGGGGAAAAAGAACTGAAGCTTTCTTT. Translation gives CASSSEGGKRTEAFF.

In its sample, this clone was seen once. The V call is TRBV19, the J call TRBJ2-7; no firm D call. CDR1 and CDR2 (germline): LNHDA, SQIVND (reference sequence). V dropped 4 bases and J dropped 7 bases, with 14 bases sitting between them. This CDR3 has 13 amino acids. The CDR3 nucleotides are TGTGCCAGTAGTACCCGCGGCGCTGGGGAGCAGTACTTC. This gives the protein CASSTRGAGEQYF.

The V gene is TRBV11-3, the J gene TRBJ2-7, with no clear D. The V end lost 4 bases, the J end lost 2 bases, and 6 bases lay between the germline ends. CDR3 size: 12 residues. The germline gives CDR1 SGHNT, CDR2 YENEEA. DNA for the CDR3: TGTGCCAGCAGCTCACAGCCCTACGAGCAGTACTTC. It translates to CASSSQPYEQYF.

This rearrangement joins TRBV6-5 to TRBJ2-7, with TRBD1 as a possible D gene (8 bases). CDR3 length: 15 amino acids. The germline V and J ends were trimmed by 6 bases and 3 bases, with 18 bases remaining between them. The germline gives CDR1 MNHEY, CDR2 SVGAGI. CDR3 loop: CASSYTTGEGYEQYF. The CDR3 DNA sequence: TGTGCCAGCAGCTACACGACAGGGGAGGGCTACGAGCAGTACTTC.